Following are 8 T cell receptor beta chains from one sample sequenced in a study of shared T cell receptors in the human thymus. Measured with immunoSEQ multiplex PCR; TCRdb has only the in-frame clones, and not every one. Found here are hundreds of thousands of clones, about four fifths of them singletons; the top ten hold approximately 0.013%. This same sample was also part of a study on human thymus T cells.

Source material: thymocytes. These receptors were collected from a boy younger than two with a congenital heart defect.

The chain has TRBV27 and TRBJ2-1; weak D call: TRBD2 (5 bases). Germline values: CDR1 MNHEY, CDR2 SMNVEV (reference sequence). The CDR3 loop spans 13 amino acids. The CDR3 here is CVSRGSSYNEQFF. CDR3 nucleotide sequence: TGTGTTTCCCGGGGAAGCTCCTACAATGAGCAGTTCTTC.

In regard to this clone: Its ends do not fully match the called genes, so a read error is possible. V usage is TRBV5-1 and J usage is TRBJ2-4, with a possible D match to TRBD1 (6 bases). From germline, CDR1 is SGHRS and CDR2 YFSETQ. There are 16 residues in the CDR3. The CDR3: CASSSLGAVAKNIQYF. CDR3 nucleotides: TGCGCCAGCAGCTCCTTGGGGGCAGTAGCCAAAAATATTCAGTACTTC.

J is TRBJ2-6 and V is TRBV5-6; TRBD1 agrees at 10 bases. This CDR3 is built from 17 residues. V dropped 2 bases and J dropped 2; count of bases not matched to a gene: 4. Germline V gene sequence: CDR1 SGHDT, CDR2 YYEEEE. The CDR3, as DNA: TGTGCCAGCAGCTTTGACAGGGGGCGACCTGGGGCCAACGTCCTGACTTTC. It encodes CASSFDRGRPGANVLTF.

This chain connects TRBV28 to TRBJ1-1, with TRBD1 matching 7 bases. The V segment lost 2 bases and the J segment 1 base; nucleotides outside the gene matches: 10. Germline assignment: CDR1 MDHEN and CDR2 SYDVKM. The CDR3 totals 17 residues. CDR3 DNA sequence: TGTGCCAGCAGTTTAGGGACAGTTTCTCGGGAGAACACTGAAGCTTTCTTT. This sequence encodes CASSLGTVSRENTEAFF.

V and J are TRBV4-3 and TRBJ1-5; D might be TRBD1 (6 bases). Trimming took 0 bases from V and 7 from J, leaving 13 bases between them. The CDR3 runs 15 residues. Germline CDR1 is LGHNA and CDR2 is YSLEER. Here the CDR3 DNA reads TGCGCCAGCAGCCAAGATCGCTGGGGGCGACAGCCCCAGCATTTT. It codes for CASSQDRWGRQPQHF.

The chain joins TRBV15 to TRBJ1-2; D perhaps matches TRBD1 (5 bases). V lost 4 bases, J lost 7 bases, and 19 bases lay in between. The germline V gene has CDR1 LNHNV and CDR2 YYDKDF (reference sequence). CDR3 size: 15 residues. The CDR3: CATSTGRQGGPGYTF. The CDR3 DNA reads TGTGCCACCAGCACTGGGAGGCAGGGTGGCCCTGGCTACACCTTC.

This sequence joins TRBV9 and TRBJ1-4, with D possibly matching TRBD1 (5 bases). This CDR3 contains 15 residues. Germline values: CDR1 SGDLS, CDR2 YYNGEE. The V end lost 4 bases, the J end lost 6 bases, and 16 bases lay between the germline ends. The CDR3 DNA follows: TGTGCCAGCAGCACAACCCAGGGCGGGGATGAAAAACTGTTTTTT. The encoded protein is CASSTTQGGDEKLFF.

J is TRBJ1-4 and V is TRBV13; D not resolved. Germline loops: CDR1 PRHDT, CDR2 FYEKMQ (reference sequence). The CDR3 loop spans 14 amino acids. V lost 8 bases and J lost 4, with 14 bases in between. For the CDR3, the DNA is TGTGCCAGCGGTCGCCGACTTCGTAATGAAAAACTGTTTTTT. It yields the protein CASGRRLRNEKLFF. Using reference TRBV13 and TRBJ1-4 for the parts outside the CDR3, the full variable domain is AAGVIQSPRHLIKEKRETATLKCYPIPRHDTVYWYQQGPGQDPQFLISFYEKMQSDKGSIPDRFSAQQFSDYHSELNMSSLELGDSALYFCASGRRLRNEKLFFGSGTQLSVL.